This T cell receptor beta chain emerged from a study of T cells in Graves' hyperthyroidism and ophthalmopathy. CDR3 length: 14 amino acids. CDR1 is SNHLY, CDR2 FYNNEI, per germline. Unmatched junction bases numbered 8, after V lost 6 bases and J lost 3 bases. There were TCR beta CDR3 regions amplified from RNA transcripts. TCR CDR3 underwent first-round RT-PCR with the HTBI primer set. TCRdb called the multiplex PCR reads again in MiXCR, with one record for every CDR3 protein. Among approximately 600,000 distinct CDR3 sequences listed, less than 25% were seen once. This clonotype was recorded many times.

The receptor was derived from a man aged 25-45 years with Graves' ophthalmopathy. Sequenced sample: blood. The rearrangement joins TRBV2 to TRBJ2-7, with TRBD1 matching 7 bases. In DNA form, the CDR3 reads TGTGCCAGCAGACGACAGGGACGAAACTACGAGCAGTACTTC. Encoded protein: CASRRQGRNYEQYF.